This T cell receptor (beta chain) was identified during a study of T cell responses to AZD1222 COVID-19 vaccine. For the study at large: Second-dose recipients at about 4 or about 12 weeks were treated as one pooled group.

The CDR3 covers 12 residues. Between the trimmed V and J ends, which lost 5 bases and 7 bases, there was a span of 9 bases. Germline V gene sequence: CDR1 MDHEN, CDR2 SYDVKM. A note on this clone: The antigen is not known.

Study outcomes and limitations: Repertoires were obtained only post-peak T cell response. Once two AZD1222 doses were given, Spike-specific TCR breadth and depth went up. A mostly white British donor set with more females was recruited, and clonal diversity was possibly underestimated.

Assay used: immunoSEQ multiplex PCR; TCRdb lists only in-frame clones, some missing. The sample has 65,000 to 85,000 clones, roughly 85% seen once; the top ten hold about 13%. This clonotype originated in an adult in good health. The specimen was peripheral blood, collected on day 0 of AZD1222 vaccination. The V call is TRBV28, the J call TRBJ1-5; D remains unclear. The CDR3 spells CASSGPRQPQHF. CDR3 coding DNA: TGTGCCAGCAGTGGACCCCGACAGCCCCAGCATTTT.